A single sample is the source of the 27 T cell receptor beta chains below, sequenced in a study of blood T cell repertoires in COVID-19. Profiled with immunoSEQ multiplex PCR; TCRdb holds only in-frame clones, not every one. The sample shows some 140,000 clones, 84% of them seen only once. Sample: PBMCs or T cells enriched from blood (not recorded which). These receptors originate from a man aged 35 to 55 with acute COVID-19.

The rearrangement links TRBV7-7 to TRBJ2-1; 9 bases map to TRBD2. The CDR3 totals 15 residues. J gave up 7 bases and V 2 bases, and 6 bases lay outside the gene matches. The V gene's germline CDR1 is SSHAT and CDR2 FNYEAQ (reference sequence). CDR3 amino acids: CASSLRGGVDNEQFF. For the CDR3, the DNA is TGTGCCAGCAGCTTACGCGGGGGGGTTGATAATGAGCAGTTCTTC.

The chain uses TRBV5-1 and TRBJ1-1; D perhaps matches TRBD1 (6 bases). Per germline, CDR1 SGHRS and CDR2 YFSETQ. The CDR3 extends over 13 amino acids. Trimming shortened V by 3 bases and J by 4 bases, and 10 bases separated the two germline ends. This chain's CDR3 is CASSSSTGTEAFF. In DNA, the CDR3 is TGCGCCAGCAGCTCTTCGACAGGCACTGAAGCTTTCTTT.

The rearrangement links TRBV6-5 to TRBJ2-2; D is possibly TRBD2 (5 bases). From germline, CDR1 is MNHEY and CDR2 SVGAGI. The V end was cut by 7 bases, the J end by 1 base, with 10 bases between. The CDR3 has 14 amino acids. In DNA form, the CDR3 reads TGTGCCAGCAACGCGGGCAGGAACACCGGGGAGCTGTTTTTT. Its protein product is CASNAGRNTGELFF.

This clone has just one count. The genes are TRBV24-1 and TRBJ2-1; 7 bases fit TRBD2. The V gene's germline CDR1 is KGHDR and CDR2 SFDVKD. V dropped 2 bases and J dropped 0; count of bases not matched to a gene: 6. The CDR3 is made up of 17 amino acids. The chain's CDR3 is CATSDSSGPSSYNEQFF. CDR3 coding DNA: TGTGCCACCAGTGATTCTAGCGGCCCGAGCTCCTACAATGAGCAGTTCTTC.

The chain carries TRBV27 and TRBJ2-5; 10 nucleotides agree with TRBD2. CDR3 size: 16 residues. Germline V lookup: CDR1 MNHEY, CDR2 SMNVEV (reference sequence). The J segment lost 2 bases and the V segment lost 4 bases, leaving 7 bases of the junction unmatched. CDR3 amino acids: CASSSLGGLAQETQYF. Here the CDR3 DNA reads TGTGCCAGCAGTTCTCTAGGGGGACTAGCGCAAGAGACCCAGTACTTC.

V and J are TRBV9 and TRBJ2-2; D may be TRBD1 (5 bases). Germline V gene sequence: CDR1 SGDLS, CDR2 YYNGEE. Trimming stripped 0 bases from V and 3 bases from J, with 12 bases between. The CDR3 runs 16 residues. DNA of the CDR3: TGTGCCAGCAGCGTAGGGGCAGGGTGGGACACCGGGGAGCTGTTTTTT. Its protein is CASSVGAGWDTGELFF.

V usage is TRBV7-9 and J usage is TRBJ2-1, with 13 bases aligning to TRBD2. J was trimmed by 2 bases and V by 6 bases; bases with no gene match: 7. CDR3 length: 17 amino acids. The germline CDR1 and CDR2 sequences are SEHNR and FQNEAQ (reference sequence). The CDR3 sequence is CASRTTSGRGAYNEQFF. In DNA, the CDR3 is TGTGCCAGCAGAACTACTAGCGGGAGGGGGGCCTACAATGAGCAGTTCTTC.

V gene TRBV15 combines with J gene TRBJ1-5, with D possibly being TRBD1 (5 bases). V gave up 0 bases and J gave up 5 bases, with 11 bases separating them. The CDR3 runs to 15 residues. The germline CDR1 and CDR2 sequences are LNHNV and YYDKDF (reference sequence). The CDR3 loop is CATSRDYAGHQPQHF. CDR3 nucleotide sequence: TGTGCCACCAGCAGAGATTACGCAGGGCATCAGCCCCAGCATTTT.

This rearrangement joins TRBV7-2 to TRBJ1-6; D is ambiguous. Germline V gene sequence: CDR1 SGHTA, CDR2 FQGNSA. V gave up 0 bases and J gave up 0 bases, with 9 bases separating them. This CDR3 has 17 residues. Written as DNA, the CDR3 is TGTGCCAGCAGCTTAGCAGCCCCAAGCTCCTATAATTCACCCCTCCACTTT. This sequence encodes CASSLAAPSSYNSPLHF.

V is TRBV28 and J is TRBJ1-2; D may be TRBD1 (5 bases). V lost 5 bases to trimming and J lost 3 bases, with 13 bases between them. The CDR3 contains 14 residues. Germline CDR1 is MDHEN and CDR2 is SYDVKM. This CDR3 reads CASSRTGGDYGYTF. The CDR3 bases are TGTGCCAGCAGTCGCACGGGGGGAGACTATGGCTACACCTTC.

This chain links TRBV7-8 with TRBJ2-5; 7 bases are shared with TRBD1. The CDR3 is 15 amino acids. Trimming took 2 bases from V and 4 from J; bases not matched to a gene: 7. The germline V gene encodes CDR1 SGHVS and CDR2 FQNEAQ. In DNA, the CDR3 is TGTGCCAGCAGCTTAAACTTACAGGGGTCAGAGACCCAGTACTTC. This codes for CASSLNLQGSETQYF.

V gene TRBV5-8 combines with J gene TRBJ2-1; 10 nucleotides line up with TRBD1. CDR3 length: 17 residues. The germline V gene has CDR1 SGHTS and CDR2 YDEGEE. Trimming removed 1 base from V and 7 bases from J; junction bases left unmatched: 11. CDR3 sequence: CASSLFFGTGVANEQFF. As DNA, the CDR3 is TGTGCCAGCAGCTTGTTCTTCGGGACAGGGGTGGCGAATGAGCAGTTCTTC.

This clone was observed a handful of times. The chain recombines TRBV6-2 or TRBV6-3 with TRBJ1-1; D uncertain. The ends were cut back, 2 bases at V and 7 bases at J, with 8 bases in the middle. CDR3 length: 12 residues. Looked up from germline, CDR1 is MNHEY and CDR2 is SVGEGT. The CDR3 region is CASSYVQSEAFF. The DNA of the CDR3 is TGTGCCAGCAGTTACGTACAGAGTGAAGCTTTCTTT.

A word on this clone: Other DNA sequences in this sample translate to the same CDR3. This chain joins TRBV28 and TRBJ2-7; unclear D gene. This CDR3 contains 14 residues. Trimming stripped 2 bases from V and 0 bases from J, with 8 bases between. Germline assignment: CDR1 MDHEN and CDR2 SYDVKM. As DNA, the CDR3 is TGTGCCAGCAGTTTAACTGAAAGCTCCTACGAGCAGTACTTC. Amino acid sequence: CASSLTESSYEQYF.

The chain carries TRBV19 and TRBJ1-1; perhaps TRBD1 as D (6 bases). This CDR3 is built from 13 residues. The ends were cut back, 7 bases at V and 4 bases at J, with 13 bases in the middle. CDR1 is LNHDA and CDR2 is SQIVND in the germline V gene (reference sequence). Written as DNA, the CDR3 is TGTGCCAGTATAGGGACAAAGGTCACTGAAGCTTTCTTT. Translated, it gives CASIGTKVTEAFF.

CDR3 nucleotides: TGTGCCAGCAGCCAAGCCGGGGACACTGAAGCTTTCTTT. This codes for CASSQAGDTEAFF. The chain employs TRBV4-2 and TRBJ1-1, with no clear D. V lost 1 base and J lost 3, with 6 bases in between. CDR1 is LGHNA and CDR2 is YNFKEQ in the germline V gene. There are 13 residues in the CDR3.

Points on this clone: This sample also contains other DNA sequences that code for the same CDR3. The CDR3 nucleotides read TGTGCCAGCAGTTTGGACAGGGTACAGCCCCAGCATTTT. Translation: CASSLDRVQPQHF. This chain joins TRBV12-3 or TRBV12-4 and TRBJ1-5; the match to TRBD1 covers 8 bases. There are 13 residues in the CDR3. The J segment lost 7 bases and the V segment lost 3 bases, leaving 2 bases of the junction unmatched.

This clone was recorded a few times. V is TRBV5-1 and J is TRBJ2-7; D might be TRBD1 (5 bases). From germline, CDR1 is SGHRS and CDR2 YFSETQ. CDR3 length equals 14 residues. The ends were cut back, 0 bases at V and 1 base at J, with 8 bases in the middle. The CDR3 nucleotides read TGCGCCAGCAGCTTGGATGACAGTTCCTACGAGCAGTACTTC. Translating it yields CASSLDDSSYEQYF.

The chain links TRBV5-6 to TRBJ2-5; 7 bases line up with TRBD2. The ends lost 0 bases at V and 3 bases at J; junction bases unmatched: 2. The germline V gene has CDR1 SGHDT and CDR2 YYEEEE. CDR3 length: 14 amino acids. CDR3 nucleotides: TGTGCCAGCAGCTTGGTCCTAGCGGAAGAGACCCAGTACTTC. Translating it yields CASSLVLAEETQYF.

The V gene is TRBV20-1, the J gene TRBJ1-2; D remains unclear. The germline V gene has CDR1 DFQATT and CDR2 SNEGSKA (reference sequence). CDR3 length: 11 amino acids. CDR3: CSLQRTEGYTF. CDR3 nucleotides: TGCAGCCTTCAGAGAACGGAGGGCTACACCTTC.

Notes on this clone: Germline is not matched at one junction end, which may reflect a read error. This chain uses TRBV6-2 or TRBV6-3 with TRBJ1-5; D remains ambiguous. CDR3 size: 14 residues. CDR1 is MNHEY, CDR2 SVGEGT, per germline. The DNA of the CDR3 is TGTGCCAGCAGTTACTTCGGAGATAATCGGCCCCAGCATTTT. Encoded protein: CASSYFGDNRPQHF.

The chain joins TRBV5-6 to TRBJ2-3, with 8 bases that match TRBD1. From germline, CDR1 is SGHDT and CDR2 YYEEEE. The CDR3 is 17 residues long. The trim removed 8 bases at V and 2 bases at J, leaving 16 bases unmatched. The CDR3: CASSNFPGTGHTDTQYF. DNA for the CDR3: TGTGCCAGTTCCAATTTCCCCGGGACAGGACACACAGATACGCAGTATTTT.

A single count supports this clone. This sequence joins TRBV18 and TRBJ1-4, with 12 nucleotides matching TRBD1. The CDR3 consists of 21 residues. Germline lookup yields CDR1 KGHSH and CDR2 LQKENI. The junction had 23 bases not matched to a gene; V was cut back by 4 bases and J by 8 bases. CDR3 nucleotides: TGTGCCAGCTCACGACGCCTCCTATTAGGGACAGGGGGCGTTAGCGGCGAAAAACTGTTTTTT. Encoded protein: CASSRRLLLGTGGVSGEKLFF.

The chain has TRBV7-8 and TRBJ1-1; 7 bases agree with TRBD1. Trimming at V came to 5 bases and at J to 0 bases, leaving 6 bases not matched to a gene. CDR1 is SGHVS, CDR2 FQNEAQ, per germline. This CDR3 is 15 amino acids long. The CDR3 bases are TGTGCCAGCAGCGCTTTGACAGGGTTGAACACTGAAGCTTTCTTT. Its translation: CASSALTGLNTEAFF.

The CDR3 here is CASSFSPGGNSPLHF. The CDR3, as DNA: TGTGCCAGCAGCTTTTCTCCCGGGGGGAATTCACCCCTCCACTTT. The V and J genes are TRBV7-9 and TRBJ1-6, with a tentative D call TRBD1 (5 bases). V lost 3 bases to trimming and J lost 7 bases, with 13 bases between them. Per the germline V gene, CDR1 is SEHNR and CDR2 is FQNEAQ (reference sequence). CDR3 length: 15 residues.

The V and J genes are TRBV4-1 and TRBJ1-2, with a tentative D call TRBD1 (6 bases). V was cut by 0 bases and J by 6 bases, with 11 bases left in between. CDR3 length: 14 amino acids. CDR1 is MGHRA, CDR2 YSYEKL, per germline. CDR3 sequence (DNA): TGCGCCAGCAGCCAAGAGGACAGAGGAAATGGCTACACCTTC. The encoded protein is CASSQEDRGNGYTF.

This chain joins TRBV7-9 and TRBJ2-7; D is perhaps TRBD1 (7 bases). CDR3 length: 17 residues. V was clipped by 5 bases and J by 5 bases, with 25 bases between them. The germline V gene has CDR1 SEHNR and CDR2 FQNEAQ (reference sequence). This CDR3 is CASSPPFPGQGGHEQYF. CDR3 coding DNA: TGTGCCAGCAGCCCCCCTTTTCCCGGGCAGGGGGGCCACGAGCAGTACTTC.